A selection of T cell receptor beta chains follows, all from one sample in a study of shared clonotypes between healthy human individuals. Sequenced by immunoSEQ multiplex PCR; TCRdb stores in-frame clones only, minus some. This table holds roughly 1.5 million clones, 98% found once. The specimen sequenced was naive CD4+ T cells sorted from blood. These receptors were obtained from a young man in good health. The CDR3 runs from the conserved cysteine through the conserved F or W. D genes are given only for firm matches. Expanded clones are given a class, and other clones once, few, many or no size at all.

j_gene,d_gene,abundance,v_gene,CDR3aa,CDR3nt
TRBJ2-5,TRBD2,.,TRBV5-4,CASSLRTRQETQYF,TGTGCCAGCAGCCTCAGGACTAGACAAGAGACCCAGTACTTC
TRBJ1-1,TRBD1,.,TRBV10-3,CAISAPDRGPEAFF,TGTGCCATCAGTGCGCCAGACAGGGGACCTGAAGCTTTCTTT
TRBJ1-2,.,.,TRBV6-5,CASSYSAGNYGYTF,TGTGCCAGCAGTTACTCGGCCGGGAACTATGGCTACACCTTC
TRBJ1-1,.,.,TRBV6-5,CASSLAEGVGTEAFF,TGTGCCAGCAGCCTAGCGGAGGGGGTTGGAACTGAAGCTTTCTTT
TRBJ2-5,TRBD1,once,TRBV28,CASSYGAGGQETQYF,TGTGCCAGCAGTTATGGCGCAGGGGGCCAAGAGACCCAGTACTTC
TRBJ2-7,TRBD1,.,TRBV19,CASSIGTGDEQYF,TGTGCCAGTAGTATAGGTACAGGGGACGAGCAGTACTTC
TRBJ1-2,.,.,TRBV5-4,CASSLQPNYGYTF,TGTGCCAGCAGCCTACAGCCTAACTATGGCTACACCTTC
TRBJ2-5,.,.,TRBV12-5,CASGLKPRETQYF,TGTGCTAGTGGTTTGAAGCCTAGGGAGACCCAGTACTTC
TRBJ2-7,TRBD2,.,TRBV2,CASRSSSGGYEQYF,TGTGCCAGCAGGAGTAGTAGCGGGGGTTACGAGCAGTACTTC
TRBJ1-5,.,.,TRBV19,CASSYLDQPQHF,TGTGCCAGTAGTTATTTAGATCAGCCCCAGCATTTT
TRBJ2-7,TRBD2,once,TRBV9,CASSARGGLGPYEQYF,TGTGCCAGCAGCGCGAGGGGGGGACTAGGCCCTTACGAGCAGTACTTC
TRBJ2-1,.,once,TRBV5-1,CASSPAGKEWVNEQFF,TGCGCCAGCAGCCCAGCAGGGAAGGAGTGGGTCAATGAGCAGTTCTTC
TRBJ2-1,.,.,TRBV11-2,CASSLGAEQFF,TGTGCCAGCAGCTTGGGTGCTGAGCAGTTCTTC
TRBJ2-1,.,.,TRBV11-2,CASSSNRRSSYNEQFF,TGTGCCAGCAGCTCCAACCGCAGGAGCTCCTACAATGAGCAGTTCTTC
TRBJ2-2,.,.,TRBV27,CASSLSVGGTGELFF,TGTGCCAGCAGTTTATCCGTGGGAGGCACCGGGGAGCTGTTTTTT
TRBJ2-5,.,few,TRBV5-1,CASSYSGQRGETQYF,TGCGCCAGCAGCTATTCTGGCCAGAGGGGGGAGACCCAGTACTTC
TRBJ2-3,.,once,TRBV11-2,CASSLGRRGGNTDTQYF,TGTGCCAGCAGCTTAGGTCGAAGGGGGGGGAACACAGATACGCAGTATTTT
TRBJ2-1,.,.,TRBV5-4,CASRSGEGQHISYNEQFF,TGTGCCAGCAGGTCAGGGGAAGGTCAGCACATCTCCTACAATGAGCAGTTCTTC
TRBJ2-2,.,.,TRBV19,CATKGGIGELFF,TGTGCCACCAAGGGTGGGATCGGGGAGCTGTTTTTT
TRBJ2-7,TRBD2,once,TRBV7-9,CASSFMPSGAIPYEQYF,TGTGCCAGCAGCTTCATGCCTAGCGGAGCCATACCCTACGAGCAGTACTTC
TRBJ1-1,.,.,TRBV9,CASSVGRENTEAFF,TGTGCCAGCAGCGTAGGGCGGGAAAACACTGAAGCTTTCTTT
TRBJ2-3,.,.,TRBV11-2,CASSVSTSTDTQYF,TGTGCCAGCAGCGTCAGCACTAGCACAGATACGCAGTATTTT
TRBJ2-7,TRBD2,.,TRBV13,CASSLAGTSGRVYEQYF,TGTGCCAGCAGCTTAGCTGGGACTAGCGGGAGGGTCTACGAGCAGTACTTC
TRBJ2-7,TRBD1,.,TRBV5-1,CASSLGETGGSYEQYF,TGCGCCAGCAGCTTGGGTGAGACAGGGGGCAGCTACGAGCAGTACTTC
TRBJ1-1,.,.,TRBV6-5,CASSPLINTEAFF,TGTGCCAGCAGTCCACTTATTAACACTGAAGCTTTCTTT
TRBJ2-1,.,.,TRBV5-1,CASSSRFREQFF,TGCGCCAGCAGCTCCCGCTTTCGGGAGCAGTTCTTC
TRBJ2-7,TRBD2,once,TRBV15,CATSRRTSPYEQYF,TGTGCCACCAGCAGACGGACTAGCCCCTACGAGCAGTACTTC
TRBJ1-2,.,.,TRBV18,CASSLNQRSTGDGYTF,TGTGCCAGCTCACTAAACCAACGTTCTACGGGGGACGGCTACACCTTC
TRBJ2-3,.,.,TRBV11-2,CASSGSSTDTQYF,TGTGCCAGCAGCGGATCTAGCACAGATACGCAGTATTTT
TRBJ2-2,.,.,TRBV19,CATTFGRGSSNTGELFF,TGTGCCACCACCTTCGGAAGAGGTAGCTCGAACACCGGGGAGCTGTTTTTT
TRBJ2-7,.,.,TRBV7-8,CASRSTGSEQYF,TGTGCCAGCAGATCTACAGGGTCCGAGCAGTACTTC
TRBJ1-5,.,.,TRBV18,CASSSGAGNQPQHF,TGTGCCAGCTCAAGCGGGGCTGGCAATCAGCCCCAGCATTTT
TRBJ1-2,.,.,TRBV6-1,CASSEVVGLGYGYTF,TGTGCCAGCAGTGAAGTCGTGGGGCTCGGCTATGGCTACACCTTC
TRBJ2-5,TRBD2,.,TRBV10-3,CAISEPRGGKETQYF,TGTGCCATCAGTGAGCCCCGGGGAGGGAAAGAGACCCAGTACTTC
TRBJ2-6,TRBD2,.,TRBV7-9,CASSPRLAGGRGANVLTF,TGTGCCAGCAGCCCCAGACTAGCGGGAGGGCGGGGGGCCAACGTCCTGACTTTC
TRBJ1-4,.,.,TRBV5-5,CASSNGAGNNEKLFF,TGTGCCAGCAGTAACGGGGCAGGAAATAATGAAAAACTGTTTTTT
TRBJ2-5,TRBD1,once,TRBV5-6,CASSIRGPETQYF,TGTGCCAGCAGCATTAGGGGGCCAGAGACCCAGTACTTC
TRBJ2-3,TRBD1,.,TRBV11-3,CASSRGTDRSTDTQYF,TGTGCCAGCAGCAGAGGGACAGATAGAAGCACAGATACGCAGTATTTT
TRBJ2-5,.,.,TRBV5-1,CASSLEGRETQYF,TGCGCCAGCAGCTTGGAGGGAAGAGAGACCCAGTACTTC
TRBJ2-1,TRBD1,.,TRBV5-1,CASSLVTGVYNEQFF,TGCGCCAGCAGCTTGGTAACAGGGGTATACAATGAGCAGTTCTTC
TRBJ1-1,.,.,TRBV6-6,CASSFTVNTEAFF,TGTGCCAGCAGTTTTACAGTAAACACTGAAGCTTTCTTT
TRBJ2-1,TRBD2,.,TRBV29-1,CSAPTSAKHNEQFF,TGCAGCGCCCCGACTAGCGCGAAACACAATGAGCAGTTCTTC
TRBJ2-5,TRBD1,.,TRBV27,CASSPTGGGETQYF,TGTGCCAGCAGTCCAACAGGGGGCGGTGAGACCCAGTACTTC
TRBJ2-3,.,once,TRBV2,CASKADTDTQYF,TGTGCCAGCAAGGCGGACACAGATACGCAGTATTTT
TRBJ1-3,.,.,TRBV7-9,CASSFRGTLGNTIYF,TGTGCCAGCAGCTTCCGTGGGACACTTGGAAACACCATATATTTT
TRBJ2-1,.,.,TRBV7-3,CASSAGKGEQFF,TGTGCCAGCAGCGCCGGGAAGGGGGAGCAGTTCTTC
TRBJ2-1,TRBD2,.,TRBV19,CASSPVGSGTYNEQFF,TGTGCCAGTAGTCCAGTTGGTAGCGGGACCTACAATGAGCAGTTCTTC
TRBJ2-1,.,.,TRBV28,CASSEQSSYNEQFF,TGTGCCAGCAGTGAACAAAGCTCCTACAATGAGCAGTTCTTC
TRBJ1-5,TRBD1,.,TRBV7-2,CASSFLTGGKRQPQHF,TGTGCCAGCAGCTTTCTTACAGGGGGCAAGAGACAGCCCCAGCATTTT